A selection of T cell receptor beta chains follows, all from one sample in a study of cytomegalovirus exposure and HLA in healthy donors. Assay used: immunoSEQ multiplex PCR; TCRdb lists only in-frame clones, some missing. The sample includes under 200,000 clones, approximately 77% of them seen just once. Sequenced input: PBMCs. All receptors derive from a man in his forties or fifties in good health and CMV-seropositive. Each CDR3 is given with its conserved first and last residue. D genes are given only for firm matches. Clone size is stated in some rows and not others, as once, few, many or a class when expanded.

TRBD2,TRBJ2-1,.,TRBV11-3,CASSPSGGSYNEQFF,TGTGCCAGCAGCCCCAGCGGGGGTTCCTACAATGAGCAGTTCTTC
TRBD1,TRBJ2-3,.,TRBV5-4,CASSLRRDSNTDTQYF,TGTGCCAGCAGCCTACGACGGGACAGCAACACAGATACGCAGTATTTT
.,TRBJ1-6,.,TRBV6-4,CASSVGVRDNSPLHF,TGTGCCAGCAGTGTAGGGGTCAGAGATAATTCACCCCTCCACTTT
TRBD1,TRBJ1-3,.,TRBV7-9,CASSPPTGVGNTIYF,TGTGCCAGCAGCCCCCCCACAGGGGTCGGAAACACCATATATTTT
TRBD1,TRBJ1-6,.,TRBV18,CASSRRDRGPYSPLHF,TGTGCCAGCTCCCGACGGGACAGGGGGCCTTATTCACCCCTCCACTTT
.,TRBJ2-1,.,TRBV10-1,CASSASRGAGYNEQFF,TGCGCCAGCAGCGCCTCCCGGGGGGCTGGCTACAATGAGCAGTTCTTC
.,TRBJ2-3,.,TRBV7-7,CASSFAVTDTQYF,TGTGCTAGCAGCTTTGCGGTCACAGATACGCAGTATTTT
.,TRBJ2-7,.,TRBV18,CASSPVRGQSLDGQYF,TGTGCCAGCTCACCAGTTAGAGGGCAGTCACTCGACGGGCAGTACTTC
TRBD1,TRBJ2-2,.,TRBV7-9,CASSLWDRGSSTGELFF,TGTGCCAGCAGCTTATGGGACAGGGGGTCTTCCACCGGGGAGCTGTTTTTT
TRBD1,TRBJ2-2,.,TRBV11-3,CASSPRQGAYTGELFF,TGTGCCAGCAGCCCTAGACAGGGGGCCTACACCGGGGAGCTGTTTTTT
TRBD1,TRBJ1-2,few,TRBV27,CASSLTSGGGYGYTF,TGTGCCAGCAGTTTAACATCAGGGGGAGGCTATGGCTACACCTTC
.,TRBJ1-1,.,TRBV13,CASSLGLSGLAEAFF,TGTGCCAGCAGCTTAGGCCTCTCAGGGTTGGCTGAAGCTTTCTTT
TRBD1,TRBJ1-2,few,TRBV9,CASSTGQGPYGYTF,TGTGCCAGCAGCACAGGACAGGGGCCCTATGGCTACACCTTC
.,TRBJ1-2,.,TRBV4-3,CASSQELRGDYGYTF,TGCGCCAGCAGCCAAGAATTAAGGGGTGACTATGGCTACACCTTC
.,TRBJ2-1,.,TRBV9,CASSWSVADEQFF,TGTGCCAGCAGCTGGTCCGTGGCCGATGAGCAGTTCTTC
TRBD2,TRBJ2-3,few,TRBV12-5,CASGNSGGGTDTQYF,TGTGCTAGTGGAAATAGCGGGGGGGGCACAGATACGCAGTATTTT
.,TRBJ1-1,.,TRBV5-1,CASSSIDRNTEAFF,TGCGCCAGCAGCTCGATAGACAGGAACACTGAAGCTTTCTTT
.,TRBJ2-7,.,TRBV5-5,CASGGSYEQYF,TGTGCCAGCGGCGGCTCCTACGAGCAGTACTTC
.,TRBJ1-1,.,TRBV30,CAAGVTEAFF,TGTGCCGCAGGGGTCACTGAAGCTTTCTTT
.,TRBJ2-1,.,TRBV6-1,CASSGLNKYNEQFF,TGTGCCAGCAGTGGACTAAACAAATACAATGAGCAGTTCTTC
.,TRBJ2-1,.,TRBV5-1,CASRSGEWNEQFF,TGCGCCAGCAGGTCGGGAGAGTGGAATGAGCAGTTCTTC
.,TRBJ2-7,.,TRBV7-2,CASSRTGGETYEQYF,TGTGCCAGCAGCCGCACCGGCGGGGAGACCTACGAGCAGTACTTC
.,TRBJ1-1,.,TRBV5-4,CASSFPGSMNTEAFF,TGTGCCAGCAGCTTTCCAGGGTCCATGAACACTGAAGCTTTCTTT
TRBD1,TRBJ1-1,.,TRBV10-3,CAISAQGGSVTTEAFF,TGTGCCATCAGTGCTCAGGGGGGTAGTGTGACCACTGAAGCTTTCTTT
.,TRBJ2-5,.,TRBV7-7,CASSLAPQGPETQYF,TGTGCTAGCAGCTTAGCTCCACAGGGACCCGAGACCCAGTACTTC
TRBD1,TRBJ1-5,.,TRBV2,CASRSGQGNQPQHF,TGTGCCAGCAGGTCGGGACAGGGCAATCAGCCCCAGCATTTT